This T cell receptor (beta chain) was found in a study of blood T cell repertoires in COVID-19. The CDR3 contains 14 residues. V dropped 7 bases and J dropped 3; count of bases not matched to a gene: 6. Germline CDR1 LNHDA, CDR2 SQIVND (reference sequence). This clone appeared a few times. Assay used: immunoSEQ multiplex PCR; TCRdb lists only in-frame clones, some missing. In the table there are fewer than 500,000 clones, roughly 88% of which are singletons. This TCR came from a woman aged 25-40 years with active or convalescent COVID-19. Sequences were obtained from peripheral blood. The J gene is TRBJ1-5, the V gene TRBV19; 7 bases line up with TRBD1. CDR3 DNA: TGTGCCAGTAACCTACAGGGGTCCAATCAGCCCCAGCATTTT. This codes for CASNLQGSNQPQHF.